These 9 T cell receptor beta chains were all obtained from the same sample, sequenced in a study of blood T cells in healthy people across ages. Next came a second PCR, run for about 7 to 12 cycles, which used a sample-barcoded 5' primer along with a J-beta primer mix. TCRdb reanalysed the 5' RACE reads using MiXCR and keeps one entry per CDR3 protein. The sample has about 280,000 distinct CDR3 sequences, around 29% seen once. Sequencing was performed on blood. The source is a woman between 65 and 79 years old in good health.

The chain uses TRBV20-1 and TRBJ2-1, with 10 bases matching TRBD1. The J call may be wrong; the DNA end is better matched by TRBJ2-7. The CDR3 totals 14 residues. From germline, CDR1 is DFQATT and CDR2 SNEGSKA (reference sequence). The CDR3 nucleotides read TGCAGTGCAACCCGGGACAGGGGAACCTACGAGCAGTACTTC. This gives the protein CSATRDRGTYEQYF.

The chain recombines TRBV10-1 with TRBJ2-7; TRBD2 agrees at 10 bases. The V and J ends lost 0 bases and 7 bases, in that order; junction bases with no gene match: 3. The germline V gene encodes CDR1 WNHNN and CDR2 SYGVQD (reference sequence). The CDR3 sequence is 14 residues long. The CDR3 DNA is TGCGCCAGCAGTGAGTCGCTGACTAGCGGGGAGCAGTACTTC. Translated: CASSESLTSGEQYF.

In regard to this clonotype: The junction and the germline gene differ at one end; a read error may be behind it. The chain is built from TRBV29-1 and TRBJ1-4, with a possible D match to TRBD1 (6 bases). The CDR3 length is 14 residues. Germline V lookup: CDR1 SQVTM, CDR2 ANQGSEA. The CDR3 DNA is TGCAGCGTCGAGAGCCGGGACGGGGGGCCTCCGATACTTTTT. Protein: CSVESRDGGPPILF.

On this clonotype: Possible read error: a much larger clone is one base away. The V call is TRBV29-1, the J call TRBJ1-2, with 7 nucleotides matching TRBD1. This CDR3 contains 14 residues. Germline values: CDR1 SQVTM, CDR2 ANQGSEA. V was clipped by 3 bases and J by 12 bases; unmatched bases: 16. CDR3 sequence: CSVDNRRTQGGNTF. The CDR3 DNA follows: TGCAGCGTTGATAACAGAAGGACCCAAGGGGGCAACACCTTC.

This clonotype turned up a few times. The rearrangement uses TRBV29-1 and TRBJ2-2; TRBD1 aligns across 8 bases. Germline V gene data show CDR1 as SQVTM and CDR2 as ANQGSEA. The CDR3 has 14 amino acids. Trimming at V came to 3 bases and at J to 5 bases, leaving 5 bases not matched to a gene. The DNA of the CDR3 is TGCAGCGTTGAGACGCAGGGGGCAACCGGGGAGCTGTTTTTT. Translation: CSVETQGATGELFF.

The chain joins TRBV28 to TRBJ2-5, with 8 bases aligning to TRBD2. Germline V gene data show CDR1 as MDHEN and CDR2 as SYDVKM. The V gene end was trimmed by 6 bases and the J gene end by 3 bases; junction bases not matched to a gene: 6. The CDR3 is 14 amino acids. The CDR3 sequence is CASRPLGREETQYF. The CDR3 DNA is TGTGCCAGCAGGCCCCTCGGGAGGGAAGAGACCCAGTACTTC.

This chain connects TRBV20-1 to TRBJ2-7, with no clear D. The CDR3 spans 13 residues. V was trimmed by 5 bases and J by 5 bases, leaving 16 bases between them. Per the germline V gene, CDR1 is DFQATT and CDR2 is SNEGSKA (reference sequence). The CDR3, as DNA: TGCAGTGCTGCCCAAACACTTACCCACGAGCAGTACTTC. Its protein product is CSAAQTLTHEQYF.

The J gene is TRBJ2-3, the V gene TRBV11-2, with D perhaps given as TRBD1 or TRBD2 (7 bases each). Germline assignment: CDR1 SGHAT and CDR2 FQNNGV. V was pared by 4 bases and J by 4 bases, with 12 bases between. The CDR3 covers 14 residues. The CDR3 coding sequence is TGTGCCAGCAGCTCACAGGGGAGGGCAGATACGCAGTATTTT. The encoded protein is CASSSQGRADTQYF.

In its sample, this clonotype was seen many times. The genes are TRBV12-3 or TRBV12-4 and TRBJ1-5; D unclear. V was pared by 5 bases and J by 0 bases, with 2 bases between. This CDR3 contains 12 residues. The CDR3 reads CASSHSNQPQHF. The CDR3 DNA follows: TGTGCCAGCAGTCATAGCAATCAGCCCCAGCATTTT.